Listed below are T cell receptor beta chains from one sample, sequenced in a study of shared clonotypes between healthy human individuals. TCRdb's copy holds only in-frame clones and misses some; the assay was immunoSEQ multiplex PCR. This sample has 550,000 to 750,000 clones; 92% occur once, and the top ten carry 24%. Material: naive CD8+ T cells sorted from blood. Receptors were obtained from a young man in good health. Each CDR3 is given with its conserved first and last residue. D genes are given only for firm matches. Some rows mark clone size as missing; the rest say once, few, many or name a class of expanded clone.

d_gene,v_gene,abundance,j_gene,CDR3nt,CDR3aa
NA,TRBV4-1,NA,TRBJ2-1,TGCGCCAGCAGCCAAGTACGGGGAGGGCAGTTCTTC,CASSQVRGGQFF
NA,TRBV7-9,NA,TRBJ2-7,TGTGCCAGCAGCTTATTAGGGGGGACAGCCACCTACGAGCAGTACTTC,CASSLLGGTATYEQYF
NA,TRBV5-8,NA,TRBJ2-7,TGTGCCAGCAGGCGAGAATCCTACGAGCAGTACTTC,CASRRESYEQYF
TRBD2,TRBV7-9,NA,TRBJ2-2,TGTGCCAGCAGCTCGCCGGCGGGAGAAGGCGGGGAGCTGTTTTTT,CASSSPAGEGGELFF
NA,TRBV28,NA,TRBJ1-1,TGTGCCAGCAGTTTGGAGTTCATGAACACTGAAGCTTTCTTT,CASSLEFMNTEAFF
NA,TRBV7-2,NA,TRBJ2-3,TGTGCCAGCAGCCCGTACACAGATACGCAGTATTTT,CASSPYTDTQYF
NA,TRBV19,NA,TRBJ2-6,TGTGCCAGTAGTCTCGAGAATTCTGGGGCCAACGTCCTGACTTTC,CASSLENSGANVLTF
TRBD2,TRBV4-1,NA,TRBJ2-7,TGCGCCAGCAGCCATAGCGGGGTGAGGAGCTCCTACGAGCAGTACTTC,CASSHSGVRSSYEQYF
TRBD2,TRBV28,NA,TRBJ2-7,TGTGCCAGCAGATCTAGACTAGCGGGCCCCTACGAGCAGTACTTC,CASRSRLAGPYEQYF
TRBD1,TRBV6-4,NA,TRBJ2-1,TGTGCCAGCAGTGAGGGACAGGGGAGCAATGAGCAGTTCTTC,CASSEGQGSNEQFF
NA,TRBV11-2,NA,TRBJ2-1,TGTGCCAGCAGCTCACCGGGATTCAGGGACAATGAGCAGTTCTTC,CASSSPGFRDNEQFF
TRBD2,TRBV11-1,NA,TRBJ2-2,TGTGCCAGCAGAGCGGGAGGGCTGACCGGGGAGCTGTTTTTT,CASRAGGLTGELFF
NA,TRBV2,once,TRBJ1-5,TGTGCCAGCGATCACGTACCCGGACAGCCCCAGCATTTT,CASDHVPGQPQHF
TRBD2,TRBV5-1,NA,TRBJ2-7,TGCGCCAGCAGCACGACTAGCGGGACCCCCTACGAGCAGTACTTC,CASSTTSGTPYEQYF
TRBD1,TRBV29-1,NA,TRBJ2-7,TGCAGCGTAGACGGGACAGGGGACTACGAGCAGTACTTC,CSVDGTGDYEQYF
TRBD2,TRBV9,NA,TRBJ2-1,TGTGCCAGCAGCGTAGCAGTAGCGGGAGCCAATGAGCAGTTCTTC,CASSVAVAGANEQFF
NA,TRBV7-8,NA,TRBJ2-3,TGTGCCAGCAGCTTAGGAGCAGATACGCAGTATTTT,CASSLGADTQYF
NA,TRBV7-6,NA,TRBJ2-7,TGTGCCAGCAGCTTATTCGGGACGGATACCTACGAGCAGTACTTC,CASSLFGTDTYEQYF
NA,TRBV4-3,NA,TRBJ2-7,TGCGCCAGCAGCCAAGGGACGGGCACCTACGAGCAGTACTTC,CASSQGTGTYEQYF
NA,TRBV2,NA,TRBJ2-1,TGTGCCAGCAGAGGGGACCACGGGATAGATGAGCAGTTCTTC,CASRGDHGIDEQFF
TRBD1,TRBV5-1,NA,TRBJ2-5,TGCGCCAGCCCCCGGACAGGGGCGGCGGAGACCCAGTACTTC,CASPRTGAAETQYF
NA,TRBV6-5,NA,TRBJ1-1,TGTGCCAGCAGTTACTCTGGGGGGGACACTGAAGCTTTCTTT,CASSYSGGDTEAFF
NA,TRBV9,NA,TRBJ2-1,TGTGCCAGCAGCGAGAGGAATAGTGGCAATGAGCAGTTCTTC,CASSERNSGNEQFF
NA,TRBV10-3,NA,TRBJ2-1,TGTGCCATCAGCCAGACTTGGGGGAATGAGCAGTTCTTC,CAISQTWGNEQFF
NA,TRBV6-1,NA,TRBJ2-1,TGTGCCAGCAGTGAAGCGTTGTACAATGAGCAGTTCTTC,CASSEALYNEQFF
TRBD1,TRBV27,NA,TRBJ1-2,TGTGCCAGCAGTTTGTGGACAGGGGCGGACTATGGCTACACCTTC,CASSLWTGADYGYTF
NA,TRBV18,few,TRBJ2-2,TGTGCCAGCTCACCTGGGAACACCGGGGAGCTGTTTTTT,CASSPGNTGELFF
NA,TRBV25-1,NA,TRBJ1-1,TGTGCCAGCAGTGGCCCTCTAATGACAGGAGGGGCTGAAGCTTTCTTT,CASSGPLMTGGAEAFF
TRBD2,TRBV29-1,NA,TRBJ2-5,TGCAGCGTCGAACTGCGGGAGTACGAGGTAGAGACCCAGTACTTC,CSVELREYEVETQYF
TRBD1,TRBV7-9,NA,TRBJ2-1,TGTGCCAGCAGCTCAACCCGACAGGGTTTGTCCTACAATGAGCAGTTCTTC,CASSSTRQGLSYNEQFF
TRBD2,TRBV27,NA,TRBJ2-4,TGTGCCAGCAGGGCGGGACTAGCAGCGGTGGGAAACATTCAGTACTTC,CASRAGLAAVGNIQYF
NA,TRBV21-1,NA,TRBJ2-1,TGTGCCAGCGCCGACTCCCCTTCCTACAATGAGCAGTTCTTC,CASADSPSYNEQFF
TRBD2,TRBV19,NA,TRBJ2-7,TGTGCCAGTAGTATTGGCCTAGCGGAATACTCCTACGAGCAGTACTTC,CASSIGLAEYSYEQYF
TRBD1,TRBV11-2,NA,TRBJ2-5,TGTGCCAGCAGCTTAGCCTCTACCAGGGGGCGAGCGGAGACCCAGTACTTC,CASSLASTRGRAETQYF
NA,TRBV7-9,NA,TRBJ1-2,TGTGCCACCATGAGGGATGGCTACACCTTC,CATMRDGYTF
TRBD1,TRBV28,NA,TRBJ2-7,TGTGCCAGCAGTCTAGACAGGGTCGAGCAGTACTTC,CASSLDRVEQYF
NA,TRBV7-9,few,TRBJ2-1,TGTGCCAGCAGCCACGACAGCAATGAGCAGTTCTTC,CASSHDSNEQFF
TRBD1,TRBV27,NA,TRBJ2-2,TGTGCCAGCTGCGACTCCGGGACAGGGCTGAACACCGGGGAGCTGTTTTTT,CASCDSGTGLNTGELFF
TRBD2,TRBV4-3,NA,TRBJ2-3,TGCGCCAGCAGCCAAGACCTACTAGCGGGATCCACAGATACGCAGTATTTT,CASSQDLLAGSTDTQYF
TRBD2,TRBV19,once,TRBJ2-1,TGTGCCAGTAGTATGGAGGGACTAGCGCGTGAGCAGTTCTTC,CASSMEGLAREQFF
TRBD1,TRBV27,NA,TRBJ2-7,TGTGCCAGCGGAGAGACAGGGGCCGAGCAGTACTTC,CASGETGAEQYF
NA,TRBV10-3,NA,TRBJ1-4,TGTGCCATCAGTGAGTCGAGACAGATTAATGAAAAACTGTTTTTT,CAISESRQINEKLFF
TRBD1,TRBV2,once,TRBJ2-5,TGTGCCAGCAGCGCGACCAGACAGGGCGGTCAAGAGACCCAGTACTTC,CASSATRQGGQETQYF
TRBD2,TRBV27,NA,TRBJ2-3,TGTGCCAGCAGTCCCCGTATGTCTAGCGGGAGGAAAACAGATACGCAGTATTTT,CASSPRMSSGRKTDTQYF
TRBD2,TRBV5-1,once,TRBJ2-6,TGCGCCAGCAGCCTAGGGACTAGCGGGACCTCTGGGGCCAACGTCCTGACTTTC,CASSLGTSGTSGANVLTF
NA,TRBV14,NA,TRBJ2-7,TGTGCCAGCAGCCAACGTTGGACACAGCGCTACGAGCAGTACTTC,CASSQRWTQRYEQYF
NA,TRBV10-2,NA,TRBJ2-6,TGCGCCAGCAGTGAGTCTTTCACCTCTGGGGCCAACGTCCTGACTTTC,CASSESFTSGANVLTF